A single sample is the source of the 28 T cell receptor beta chains below, sequenced in a study of spatial heterogeneity in lung cancer (dated by TCRdb to between 2018 and 2021). These receptors have no identified antigens. Broad study findings and their caveats: The number of expanded intratumoral alpha and beta TCRs correlated with the tumor nonsynonymous mutation count.

The label giving this sample's time point can be read as: sample taken at primary tumor resection. The method behind the library was 5' RACE. The sample was run on a NextSeq 500. TCRdb passed the public sequencing reads through fastp at Q25 and MiXCR, retaining productive beta sequences. CDR3 protein duplicates are merged, each entry listing the most common genes and DNA. The sample table records about 8,000 distinct CDR3 sequences; 9% to 10% of these occur just once. The ten largest account for around 12% of the sample. The sequences come from lung tumor tissue, collected at surgery. All receptors derive from a male donor with early-stage non-small cell lung cancer.

There are many counts of this clonotype. The chain recombines TRBV20-1 with TRBJ2-7; D call uncertain. This CDR3 comprises 14 residues. V was clipped by 3 bases and J by 3 bases, with 15 bases between them. Germline V gene lookup returns CDR1 DFQATT and CDR2 SNEGSKA (reference sequence). The DNA for the CDR3 is TGCAGTGCTAGTGGATCTGTGGTTTTCTACGAGCAGTACGTC. Its protein product is CSASGSVVFYEQYV.

This clonotype was picked up many times. The chain couples TRBV6-6 to TRBJ1-6, with D possibly TRBD1 on 5 matching bases. V lost 2 bases, J lost 1 base, and 15 bases lay in between. This CDR3 has 18 residues. Germline V gene sequence: CDR1 MNHNY, CDR2 SVGAGI (reference sequence). The CDR3 DNA sequence: TGTGCCAGCAGTTACGCCGGGGCCGCGGATTCCTATAATTCACCCCTCCACTTT. Translation gives CASSYAGAADSYNSPLHF.

This clonotype was found many times. J is TRBJ2-7 and V is TRBV20-1; 12 positions agree with TRBD2. CDR1 and CDR2 from the germline V gene are DFQATT and SNEGSKA (reference sequence). J was trimmed by 3 bases and V by 6 bases; bases with no gene match: 3. The CDR3 is 13 amino acids. The DNA for the CDR3 is TGCAGTGCCCGGGGACTAGCGGGCTACGAGCAGTACGTC. Protein product: CSARGLAGYEQYV.

There are many counts of this clonotype. The V call is TRBV7-2, the J call TRBJ1-2, with D uncertain. Trimming removed 1 base at V and 6 bases at J, with 15 bases between. Germline CDR1 SGHTA, CDR2 FQGNSA. This CDR3 has 15 amino acids. CDR3 nucleotide sequence: TGTGCCAGCAGCTTAGTCCCCGGCAGGAGCGATGGCTACACCTTC. This translates into CASSLVPGRSDGYTF.

This clonotype has a count of ten or more. The genes are TRBV20-1 and TRBJ2-7; D perhaps matches TRBD2 (5 bases). The ends were cut back, 1 base at V and 3 bases at J, with 7 bases in the middle. The CDR3 covers 12 residues. Germline loops: CDR1 DFQATT, CDR2 SNEGSKA (reference sequence). Here the CDR3 reads CSARGEGYEQYV. Written as DNA, the CDR3 is TGCAGTGCTAGAGGAGAGGGCTACGAGCAGTACGTC.

This clonotype has just a few counts. This chain links TRBV5-1 with TRBJ1-1; D possibly corresponds to TRBD1 (5 bases). The CDR3 is 15 amino acids. V lost 1 base and J lost 3, with 13 bases in between. Looked up from germline, CDR1 is SGHRS and CDR2 is YFSETQ. CDR3 sequence reads: CASSLPGARDTEAFF. Written as DNA, the CDR3 is TGCGCCAGCAGCTTGCCTGGGGCCAGGGACACTGAAGCTTTCTTT.

This clonotype ranks as medium-sized. The CDR3, as DNA: TGTGCCATCAGTGACAATACGAATGAGCAGTTCTTC. Translation: CAISDNTNEQFF. The gene calls are TRBV10-3 and TRBJ2-1; D not resolved. The germline V gene has CDR1 ENHRY and CDR2 SYGVKD. The V end was cut by 3 bases, the J end by 7 bases, with 7 bases between. The CDR3 covers 12 residues.

This clonotype was recorded at least ten times. The chain uses TRBV28 and TRBJ1-1; no clear D. Trimming removed 4 bases at V and 7 bases at J, with 10 bases between. There are 12 residues in the CDR3. Germline V CDR1 and CDR2: MDHEN, SYDVKM. The CDR3 DNA is TGTGCCAGCAGTTCATGGCCTCATGAAGCTTTCTTT. It specifies CASSSWPHEAFF.

At least ten counts were recorded for this clonotype. The V gene is TRBV11-2, the J gene TRBJ2-7, with D perhaps matching TRBD1 (6 bases). This CDR3 is 13 amino acids long. Germline CDR1 reads SGHAT; CDR2 reads FQNNGV. V lost 6 bases and J 4 bases, leaving 13 bases between the germline ends. The CDR3 spells CASREGQHYEQYV. CDR3 sequence (DNA): TGTGCCAGCAGAGAAGGACAGCATTACGAGCAGTACGTC.

This clonotype was found many times. V usage is TRBV18 and J usage is TRBJ1-1; TRBD1 is a possible D gene (5 bases). The CDR3 totals 14 residues. Between the trimmed V and J ends, which lost 3 bases and 7 bases, there was a span of 15 bases. Germline V gene data show CDR1 as KGHSH and CDR2 as LQKENI. This chain's CDR3 is CASSPEGRPFEAFF. Here the CDR3 DNA reads TGTGCCAGCTCACCGGAGGGACGTCCGTTTGAAGCTTTCTTT.

This clonotype is judged medium-sized. This chain joins TRBV5-6 and TRBJ1-1, with D hard to call. CDR1 and CDR2 from the germline V gene are SGHDT and YYEEEE. Trimming shortened V by 0 bases and J by 3 bases, and 9 bases separated the two germline ends. This CDR3 has 14 amino acids. The CDR3, as DNA: TGTGCCAGCAGCTTGGCCTTCGATGACACTGAAGCTTTCTTT. This encodes CASSLAFDDTEAFF. The full variable domain, rest sourced from reference TRBV5-6 and TRBJ1-1, is DAGVTQSPTHLIKTRGQQVTLRCSPKSGHDTVSWYQQALGQGPQFIFQYYEEEERQRGNFPDRFSGHQFPNYSSELNVNALLLGDSALYLCASSLAFDDTEAFFGQGTRLTVV.

This clonotype occurred many times. The V call is TRBV5-1, the J call TRBJ1-1, with D perhaps matching TRBD1 (5 bases). The V and J ends lost 5 bases and 5 bases respectively, with 28 bases between them. Germline CDR1 and CDR2: SGHRS and YFSETQ. The CDR3 is 18 amino acids. CDR3 residues: CASRVPITAGRASTEAFF. The CDR3 coding sequence is TGCGCCAGCAGAGTCCCAATAACGGCAGGGCGGGCGTCTACTGAAGCTTTCTTT.

This clonotype has at least ten counts. Written as DNA, the CDR3 is TGTGCCAGCAGCCAAGACGGAGGGGCTGGTTCACCCCTCCACTTT. Translating gives CASSQDGGAGSPLHF. The chain couples TRBV4-2 to TRBJ1-6; TRBD1 is a possible D gene (5 bases). CDR1 and CDR2 from the germline V gene are LGHNA and YNFKEQ. This CDR3 region has 15 residues. V shed 0 bases and J shed 9 bases, with 12 bases lying between them.

This clonotype was seen many times. V gene TRBV20-1 combines with J gene TRBJ1-2; D not certain. V shed 3 bases and J shed 8 bases, with 16 bases lying between them. The CDR3 has 13 residues. Germline CDR1 DFQATT, CDR2 SNEGSKA (reference sequence). CDR3: CSARSTEVRGYTF. The CDR3 nucleotides are TGCAGTGCTAGGTCTACCGAGGTTCGCGGCTACACCTTC.

At least ten counts were recorded for this clonotype. The chain employs TRBV27 and TRBJ2-2; 10 bases align to TRBD2. Germline lookup yields CDR1 MNHEY and CDR2 SMNVEV (reference sequence). The CDR3 has 18 amino acids. With 2 bases clipped from V and 1 base from J, the junction kept 7 bases outside the gene matches. The CDR3 nucleotides read TGTGCCAGCAGTTTAACCCCACCTAGCGGGGGGAACACCGGGGAGCTGTTTTTT. Amino acids: CASSLTPPSGGNTGELFF.

This clonotype appeared many times. The V call is TRBV24-1, the J call TRBJ1-1; 8 bases are a match to TRBD1. Germline V lookup: CDR1 KGHDR, CDR2 SFDVKD. The CDR3 is 12 residues long. After removal of 4 bases from V and 9 bases from J, the junction contained 3 bases not matched to a gene. In nucleotides, the CDR3 is TGTGCCACCAGTGAAAGGACAGGGCAAGCTTTCTTT. Translation: CATSERTGQAFF.

This clonotype was counted a single time. The V gene is TRBV4-1, the J gene TRBJ2-3; TRBD1 might be the D (6 bases). Germline assignment: CDR1 MGHRA and CDR2 YSYEKL. The CDR3 extends over 17 amino acids. The V end lost 4 bases, the J end lost 0 bases, and 17 bases lay between the germline ends. CDR3 DNA: TGCGCCAGCAGCCGGGGTTCCGGGACATCTAGCACAGATACGCAGTATTTT. Its protein product is CASSRGSGTSSTDTQYF.

This clonotype rates as medium-sized (0.01 to 0.1%). J is TRBJ2-3 and V is TRBV5-4, with D possibly matching TRBD2 (5 bases). CDR3 length: 11 residues. CDR1 SGHNT and CDR2 YYREEE come from the germline V gene (reference sequence). V lost 5 bases to trimming and J lost 10 bases, with 11 bases between them. This CDR3 reads CASRNGVSQYF. For the CDR3, the DNA is TGTGCCAGCAGAAACGGGGTATCGCAGTATTTT.

This clonotype was observed many times. The chain is built from TRBV15 and TRBJ2-1; D ambiguous. Germline V CDR1 and CDR2: LNHNV, YYDKDF (reference sequence). The length of the CDR3 is 15 residues. V dropped 2 bases and J dropped 0 bases, with 8 bases sitting between them. The CDR3: CATSRMRPSYNEQFF. The CDR3 DNA sequence: TGTGCCACCAGCAGAATGCGGCCCTCCTACAATGAGCAGTTCTTC.

Ten or more counts support this clonotype. This chain uses TRBV20-1 with TRBJ2-1; D gene unclear. The CDR3 loop spans 13 amino acids. Trimming removed 5 bases from V and 4 bases from J, with 12 bases in between. Germline V gene lookup returns CDR1 DFQATT and CDR2 SNEGSKA (reference sequence). The CDR3 loop is CSAPTAPYNEQFF. CDR3 sequence (DNA): TGCAGTGCTCCTACTGCCCCATACAATGAGCAGTTCTTC.

This clonotype was found many times. V gene TRBV3-1 combines with J gene TRBJ1-4; D remains unclear. In germline, CDR1 is LGHDT, CDR2 YNNKEL (reference sequence). This CDR3 has 13 residues. Deletions cut 1 base from V and 11 bases from J, with 11 bases between. Here the CDR3 DNA reads TGTGCCAGCAGCCAAGCAAGCTTAGGGAAACTGTTTTTT. This translates into CASSQASLGKLFF.

The chain links TRBV24-1 to TRBJ2-7; D is possibly TRBD2 (5 bases). CDR1 KGHDR and CDR2 SFDVKD come from the germline V gene. This CDR3 has 12 residues. Trimming pared 12 bases from V and 0 bases from J, leaving 11 bases between. CDR3 protein: CALTGDSYEQYF. The CDR3 region has the DNA TGTGCCCTCACCGGGGACTCCTACGAGCAGTACTTC.

This clonotype is deemed medium-sized (0.01 to 0.1%). The rearrangement uses TRBV7-2 and TRBJ2-3; D gene uncertain. The V gene lost 4 bases and the J gene lost 4 bases, with 9 bases spanning the gap. CDR1 is SGHTA and CDR2 is FQGNSA in the germline V gene. This CDR3 is built from 13 residues. The CDR3 DNA reads TGTGCCAGCAGCTGGACGGAAGCAGATACGCAGTATTTT. It encodes CASSWTEADTQYF.

For this clonotype: Since the CDR3 does not end with the conserved phenylalanine or tryptophan, this likely comes from a read error. The rearrangement joins TRBV5-4 to TRBJ1-3, with D possibly matching TRBD1 (6 bases). The CDR3 runs 16 residues. Per the germline V gene, CDR1 is SGHNT and CDR2 is YYREEE (reference sequence). As DNA, the CDR3 is TGTGCCAGCAGCTTAGGGGGGCCTGGGCGTGGAATCACCATATATCTT. Translated: CASSLGGPGRGITIYL.

This clonotype showed up many times. V is TRBV13 and J is TRBJ2-3, with TRBD2 matching 8 bases. Trimming cost V 4 bases and J 2 bases; bases outside gene matches: 11. The CDR3 has 17 residues. From germline, CDR1 is PRHDT and CDR2 FYEKMQ (reference sequence). The CDR3, as DNA: TGTGCCAGCAGCTCCCCGAGGGCGGGGGGCTTCACAGATACGCAGTATTTT. This sequence encodes CASSSPRAGGFTDTQYF.

This clonotype was detected many times. CDR3 in amino acids: CASSLDTYTEAFF. The CDR3 DNA is TGTGCCAGCAGCCTGGACACCTACACTGAAGCTTTCTTT. This chain links TRBV12-3 or TRBV12-4 with TRBJ1-1; TRBD1 might be the D (5 bases). V was shortened by 6 bases and J by 3 bases, with 11 bases between the two germline ends. The CDR3 spans 13 residues.

This clonotype has at least ten counts. The CDR3 DNA sequence: TGTGCCAGCTCACCAGTAGGCATCGCTAACACTGAAGCTTTCTTT. Translating gives CASSPVGIANTEAFF. The genes are TRBV18 and TRBJ1-1; D call uncertain. The CDR3 has 15 amino acids. Germline V gene lookup returns CDR1 KGHSH and CDR2 LQKENI. With 2 bases removed from V and 2 bases from J, the gap between germline ends came to 12 bases.

This clonotype was counted many times. This rearrangement joins TRBV13 to TRBJ1-1; D gene unclear. This CDR3 is built from 15 residues. Germline CDR1 is PRHDT and CDR2 is FYEKMQ (reference sequence). Trimming left V 0 bases short and J 3 bases short, with 11 bases between. The CDR3 DNA sequence: TGTGCCAGCAGCTTAGGCATCACGGATTACACTGAAGCTTTCTTT. Its translation: CASSLGITDYTEAFF.